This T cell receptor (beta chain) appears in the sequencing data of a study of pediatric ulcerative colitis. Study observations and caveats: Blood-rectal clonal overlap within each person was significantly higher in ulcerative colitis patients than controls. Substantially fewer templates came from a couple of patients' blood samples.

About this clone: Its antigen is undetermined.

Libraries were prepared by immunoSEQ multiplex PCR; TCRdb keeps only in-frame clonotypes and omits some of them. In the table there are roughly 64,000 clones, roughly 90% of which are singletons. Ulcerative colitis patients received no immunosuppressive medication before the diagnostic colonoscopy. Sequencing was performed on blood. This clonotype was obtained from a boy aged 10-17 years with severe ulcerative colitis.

The CDR3 sequence is CASSLLDGANTGELFF. CDR3 nucleotide sequence: TGTGCCAGCAGCCTCCTGGACGGGGCGAACACCGGGGAGCTGTTTTTT. The V call is TRBV11-3, the J call TRBJ2-2; possibly TRBD2 for D (5 bases). The V gene lost 5 bases and the J gene lost 0 bases, with 13 bases spanning the gap. CDR1 is SGHNT and CDR2 is YENEEA in the germline V gene. The length of the CDR3 is 16 residues.